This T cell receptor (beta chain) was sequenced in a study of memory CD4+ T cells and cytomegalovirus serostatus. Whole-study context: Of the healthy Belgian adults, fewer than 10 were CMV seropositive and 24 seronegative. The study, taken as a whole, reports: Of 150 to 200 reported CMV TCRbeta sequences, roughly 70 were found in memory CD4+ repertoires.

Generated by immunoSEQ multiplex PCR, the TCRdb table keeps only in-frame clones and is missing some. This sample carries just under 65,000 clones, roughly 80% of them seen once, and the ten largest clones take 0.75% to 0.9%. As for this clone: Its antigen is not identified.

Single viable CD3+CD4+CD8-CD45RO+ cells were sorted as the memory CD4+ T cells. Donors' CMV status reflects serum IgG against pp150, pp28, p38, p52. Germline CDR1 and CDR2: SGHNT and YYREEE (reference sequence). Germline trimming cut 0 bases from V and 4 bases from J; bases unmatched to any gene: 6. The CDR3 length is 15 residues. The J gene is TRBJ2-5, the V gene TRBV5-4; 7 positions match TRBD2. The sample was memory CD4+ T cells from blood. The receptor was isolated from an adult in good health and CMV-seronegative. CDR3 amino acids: CASSLATASGETQYF. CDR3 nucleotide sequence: TGTGCCAGCAGCTTGGCCACGGCTAGCGGAGAGACCCAGTACTTC.